A single sample gave rise to the 22 T cell receptor beta chains below, sequenced in a study of blood T cell repertoires in COVID-19. The repertoire was sequenced with immunoSEQ multiplex PCR; TCRdb's copy has only in-frame clones and lacks some. The sample lists 200,000 to 250,000 clones; about 90% were seen once. The sample comprised peripheral blood. The receptors were gathered from a man older than 75 with acute or convalescent COVID-19.

The V call is TRBV27, the J call TRBJ2-1, with 10 bases matching TRBD2. The CDR3 spans 15 residues. CDR1 and CDR2 (germline): MNHEY, SMNVEV (reference sequence). With V trimmed by 5 bases and J by 4 bases, 5 bases remained unmatched. CDR3: CASSLGLAAYNEQFF. The CDR3 DNA follows: TGTGCCAGCAGTCTCGGACTAGCGGCGTACAATGAGCAGTTCTTC.

The chain carries TRBV5-1 and TRBJ1-1; 7 bases fit TRBD1. V shed 2 bases, J shed 4 bases, and the junction held 5 bases outside the gene matches. CDR3 size: 14 residues. Germline V gene data show CDR1 as SGHRS and CDR2 as YFSETQ. This CDR3 reads CASSFGTGATEAFF. CDR3 DNA sequence: TGCGCCAGCAGCTTCGGAACAGGGGCCACTGAAGCTTTCTTT.

About this clone itself: An end of the junction differs from the germline gene, which may be a read error. The J gene is TRBJ1-4, the V gene TRBV6-5; maybe TRBD1 (6 bases). The length of the CDR3 is 16 residues. Germline V gene lookup returns CDR1 MNHEY and CDR2 SVGAGI. The CDR3: CASSYSIWTAKEKLFF. In nucleotides, the CDR3 is TGTGCCAGCAGTTACTCGATCTGGACAGCTAAAGAAAAACTGTTTTTT.

This clone was picked up one time. V and J are TRBV20-1 and TRBJ2-1; TRBD2 matches 12 bases. This CDR3 has 11 residues. Per the germline V gene, CDR1 is DFQATT and CDR2 is SNEGSKA (reference sequence). V was clipped by 6 bases and J by 16 bases; unmatched bases: 7. CDR3 bases: TGCAGTGCCAGGACTAGCGGGATCTTCTTCTTC. It encodes CSARTSGIFFF.

This rearrangement joins TRBV11-2 to TRBJ2-7, with D perhaps matching TRBD1 (6 bases). CDR3 length: 13 residues. Germline assignment: CDR1 SGHAT and CDR2 FQNNGV. Trimming removed 3 bases at V and 5 bases at J, with 11 bases between. This chain's CDR3 is CASSFGTGNEQYF. CDR3 nucleotides: TGTGCCAGCAGCTTCGGCACAGGGAACGAGCAGTACTTC.

The chain has TRBV14 and TRBJ2-5; unclear D gene. CDR3 length equals 11 residues. V shed 4 bases and J shed 3 bases, with 3 bases lying between them. The germline CDR1 and CDR2 sequences are SGHDN and FVKESK. CDR3 sequence reads: CASSPEETQYF. DNA of the CDR3: TGTGCCAGCAGCCCCGAAGAGACCCAGTACTTC.

This chain joins TRBV5-1 and TRBJ1-5; 10 nucleotides agree with TRBD1. V dropped 0 bases and J dropped 4; count of bases not matched to a gene: 1. The CDR3 runs to 15 residues. The germline V gene has CDR1 SGHRS and CDR2 YFSETQ. As DNA, the CDR3 is TGCGCCAGCAGCTTGGGGGACAGGGGAAATCAGCCCCAGCATTTT. It is translated as CASSLGDRGNQPQHF.

In its sample, this clone was seen a few times. J is TRBJ1-1 and V is TRBV5-1; D gene uncertain. The V end was cut by 5 bases, the J end by 1 base, with 12 bases between. The CDR3 sequence is 14 residues long. Germline-derived CDR1 and CDR2 are SGHRS and YFSETQ. CDR3 nucleotides: TGCGCCAGCAGACTCCTGGGCCAGAACACTGAAGCTTTCTTT. It is translated as CASRLLGQNTEAFF.

CDR3 coding DNA: TGTGCCACCAGCAGAGGAGTAGATTTATATGGCTACACCTTC. Protein sequence: CATSRGVDLYGYTF. The genes are TRBV15 and TRBJ1-2; D unclear. The CDR3 covers 14 residues. V dropped 1 base and J dropped 5 bases, with 11 bases sitting between them. CDR1 is LNHNV, CDR2 YYDKDF, per germline (reference sequence).

CDR3 coding DNA: TGTGCCAGCAGCTTAGTCGTGACAGGGAATGCTGAAGCTTTCTTT. This translates into CASSLVVTGNAEAFF. The genes are TRBV7-9 and TRBJ1-1, with 7 bases identical to TRBD1. Trimming at V came to 1 base and at J to 6 bases, leaving 8 bases not matched to a gene. Germline-derived CDR1 and CDR2 are SEHNR and FQNEAQ (reference sequence). This CDR3 spans 15 amino acids.

The J gene is TRBJ1-2, the V gene TRBV19; 7 bases are shared with TRBD1. The junction had 3 bases not matched to a gene; V was cut back by 3 bases and J by 8 bases. This CDR3 contains 12 residues. Looked up from germline, CDR1 is LNHDA and CDR2 is SQIVND (reference sequence). The CDR3 is CASSITGEGYTF. The CDR3 DNA sequence: TGTGCCAGTAGTATCACAGGGGAGGGCTACACCTTC.

This clone has only one observation. V is TRBV7-3 and J is TRBJ2-1, with 9 bases lining up with TRBD1. This CDR3 comprises 15 residues. Germline values: CDR1 SGHTA, CDR2 FQGTGA. J gave up 7 bases and V 4 bases, and 8 bases lay outside the gene matches. CDR3 bases: TGTGCCAGCAGCTCCGGGACAGGGATGAGGAATGAGCAGTTCTTC. Translating it yields CASSSGTGMRNEQFF.

About this clone itself: This CDR3 is also generated by other DNA sequences in the sample. The J gene is TRBJ2-1, the V gene TRBV9; D not resolved. The CDR3 runs to 14 residues. The V end was cut by 0 bases, the J end by 4 bases, with 8 bases between. CDR1 and CDR2 (germline): SGDLS, YYNGEE. The DNA for the CDR3 is TGTGCCAGCAGCGTAGGACCTAGTTACAATGAGCAGTTCTTC. This gives the protein CASSVGPSYNEQFF.

V gene TRBV19 combines with J gene TRBJ2-3; 8 bases agree with TRBD1. CDR1 and CDR2 from the germline V gene are LNHDA and SQIVND (reference sequence). Trimming at V came to 2 bases and at J to 5 bases, leaving 6 bases not matched to a gene. CDR3 length: 15 amino acids. CDR3 sequence reads: CASSIRAGGEDTQYF. DNA of the CDR3: TGTGCCAGTAGTATAAGGGCAGGGGGCGAAGATACGCAGTATTTT.

This clone turned up a few times. The chain uses TRBV7-9 and TRBJ2-7; tentative D call: TRBD2 (5 bases). This CDR3 is 14 amino acids long. V was shortened by 1 base and J by 2 bases, with 9 bases between the two germline ends. Germline loops: CDR1 SEHNR, CDR2 FQNEAQ (reference sequence). In DNA, the CDR3 is TGTGCCAGCAGCTTAGGTGTGGGAGCCTACGAGCAGTACTTC. Encoded protein: CASSLGVGAYEQYF.

The genes are TRBV11-3 and TRBJ2-1; 7 nucleotides agree with TRBD1. V gave up 0 bases and J gave up 4 bases; unmatched junction bases: 9. This CDR3 contains 17 residues. The V gene's germline CDR1 is SGHNT and CDR2 YENEEA. CDR3 protein: CASSLDPVTGTYNEQFF. The CDR3 DNA sequence: TGTGCCAGCAGCTTAGATCCCGTGACAGGGACATACAATGAGCAGTTCTTC.

The J gene is TRBJ1-3, the V gene TRBV18; perhaps TRBD1 as D (5 bases). Germline V gene sequence: CDR1 KGHSH, CDR2 LQKENI. The germline V and J ends were trimmed by 0 bases and 2 bases, with 5 bases remaining between them. This CDR3 has 14 amino acids. CDR3 bases: TGTGCCAGCTCACCACCAGGGGCTGGAAACACCATATATTTT. Amino acid sequence: CASSPPGAGNTIYF. The entire variable domain, with the rest obtained from reference TRBV18 and TRBJ1-3, is as follows: NAGVMQNPRHLVRRRGQEARLRCSPMKGHSHVYWYRQLPEEGLKFMVYLQKENIIDESGMPKERFSAEFPKEGPSILRIQQVVRGDSAAYFCASSPPGAGNTIYFGEGSWLTVV.

The chain employs TRBV2 and TRBJ1-2; D is possibly TRBD1 (5 bases). Trimming removed 7 bases at V and 12 bases at J, with 12 bases between. The CDR3 covers 10 residues. Germline CDR1 and CDR2: SNHLY and FYNNEI. The CDR3 is CASIGGDNTF. DNA for the CDR3: TGTGCCAGCATTGGGGGGGATAACACCTTC.

The rearrangement joins TRBV7-3 to TRBJ2-3; TRBD2 matches at 14 bases. The CDR3 runs 15 residues. V was pared by 5 bases and J by 7 bases, with 5 bases of the junction left unmatched. Germline CDR1 is SGHTA and CDR2 is FQGTGA. CDR3 sequence: CASSGGLAGEHTQYF. Written as DNA, the CDR3 is TGTGCCAGCAGCGGGGGACTAGCGGGAGAGCATACGCAGTATTTT. Drawing the rest from reference TRBV7-3 and TRBJ2-3, the complete variable domain is GAGVSQTPSNKVTEKGKYVELRCDPISGHTALYWYRQSLGQGPEFLIYFQGTGAADDSGLPNDRFFAVRPEGSVSTLKIQRTERGDSAVYLCASSGGLAGEHTQYFGPGTRLTVL.

The chain recombines TRBV3-1 (or the pseudogene TRBV3-2) with TRBJ2-3; D unresolved. The germline gives CDR1 LGHDT, CDR2 YNNKEL (reference sequence). The V gene lost 4 bases and the J gene lost 0 bases, with 5 bases spanning the gap. The CDR3 sequence is 13 residues long. CDR3 loop: CASSLRSTDTQYF. The CDR3 DNA follows: TGTGCCAGCAGCCTTCGTAGCACAGATACGCAGTATTTT.

The chain carries TRBV15 and TRBJ2-2; D is possibly TRBD1 (5 bases). The CDR3 has 14 residues. Trimming cost V 3 bases and J 4 bases, with 9 bases left between them. Germline V gene data show CDR1 as LNHNV and CDR2 as YYDKDF (reference sequence). The CDR3 DNA reads TGTGCCACCAGCAGGGACACGCGCACCGGGGAGCTGTTTTTT. The encoded protein is CATSRDTRTGELFF.

The chain uses TRBV7-9 and TRBJ2-7; TRBD1 agrees at 9 bases. CDR3 length: 16 residues. V lost 2 bases and J lost 6; bases outside the gene matches: 11. The germline CDR1 and CDR2 sequences are SEHNR and FQNEAQ (reference sequence). The CDR3 sequence: CASSLPVGQGNGEQYF. For the CDR3, the DNA is TGTGCCAGCAGCTTACCGGTGGGACAGGGAAATGGCGAGCAGTACTTC.